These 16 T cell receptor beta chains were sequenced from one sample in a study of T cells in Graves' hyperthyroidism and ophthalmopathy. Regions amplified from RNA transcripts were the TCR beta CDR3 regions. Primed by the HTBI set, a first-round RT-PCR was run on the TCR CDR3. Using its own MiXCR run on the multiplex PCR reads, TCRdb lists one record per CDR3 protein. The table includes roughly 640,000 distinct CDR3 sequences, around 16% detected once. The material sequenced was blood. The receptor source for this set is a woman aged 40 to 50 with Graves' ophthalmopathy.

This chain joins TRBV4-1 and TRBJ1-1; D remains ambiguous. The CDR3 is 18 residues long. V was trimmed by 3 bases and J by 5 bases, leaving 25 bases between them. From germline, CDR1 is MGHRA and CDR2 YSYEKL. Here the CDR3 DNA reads TGCGCCAGCAGCCAGCGTCAAGGCGGAGGTGGGGAACGGACTGAAGCTTTCTTT. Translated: CASSQRQGGGGERTEAFF.

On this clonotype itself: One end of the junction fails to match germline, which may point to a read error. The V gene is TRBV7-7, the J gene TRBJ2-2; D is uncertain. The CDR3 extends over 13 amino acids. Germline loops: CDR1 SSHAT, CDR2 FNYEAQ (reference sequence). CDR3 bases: TGTGCTAGCAGCCCGCAGTCCACCGGGGAGCTGTTTTTT. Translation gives CASSPQSTGELFF.

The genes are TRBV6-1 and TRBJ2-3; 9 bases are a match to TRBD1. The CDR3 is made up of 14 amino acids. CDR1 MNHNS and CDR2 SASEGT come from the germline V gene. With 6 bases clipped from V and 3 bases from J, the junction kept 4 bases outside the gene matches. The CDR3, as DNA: TGTGCCAGCAGGGTACAGGGGGCAACAGATACGCAGTATTTT. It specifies CASRVQGATDTQYF.

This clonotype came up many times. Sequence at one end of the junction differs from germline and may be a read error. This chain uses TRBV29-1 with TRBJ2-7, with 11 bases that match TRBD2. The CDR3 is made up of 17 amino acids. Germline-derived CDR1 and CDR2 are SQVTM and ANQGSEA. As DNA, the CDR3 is TGCAGCGTCGAAGGTAGCGGGAGGGCCGTCGACTCCTACGAGCAGTACTTC. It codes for CSVEGSGRAVDSYEQYF.

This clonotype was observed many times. In nucleotides, the CDR3 is TGTGCCAGCAGTTTAAGTATAACATACGAGCAGTACTTC. As protein: CASSLSITYEQYF. The chain uses TRBV28 and TRBJ2-7; the D is unclear. Germline lookup yields CDR1 MDHEN and CDR2 SYDVKM. Trimming cost V 2 bases and J 4 bases, with 9 bases left between them. This CDR3 has 13 residues.

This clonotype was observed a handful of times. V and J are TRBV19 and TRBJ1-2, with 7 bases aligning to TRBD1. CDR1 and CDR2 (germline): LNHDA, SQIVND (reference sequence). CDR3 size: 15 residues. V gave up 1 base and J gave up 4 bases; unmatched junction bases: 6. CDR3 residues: CASSIAPQGGYGYTF. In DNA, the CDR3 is TGTGCCAGTAGTATAGCCCCGCAGGGGGGCTATGGCTACACCTTC.

CDR3 coding DNA: TGCAGCGCTGCTCCGGGGGGGATTTACAATGAGCAGTTCTTC. It specifies CSAAPGGIYNEQFF. The chain recombines TRBV20-1 with TRBJ2-1, with TRBD2 matching 8 bases. CDR1 is DFQATT and CDR2 is SNEGSKA in the germline V gene (reference sequence). CDR3 length: 14 residues.

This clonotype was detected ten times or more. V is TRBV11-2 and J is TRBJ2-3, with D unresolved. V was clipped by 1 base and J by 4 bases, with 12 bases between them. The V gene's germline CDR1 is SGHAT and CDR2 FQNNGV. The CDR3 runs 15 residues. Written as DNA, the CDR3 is TGTGCCAGCAGCTTAGGAACCAGAGGCGCAGATACGCAGTATTTT. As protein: CASSLGTRGADTQYF. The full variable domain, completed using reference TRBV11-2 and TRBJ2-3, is EAGVAQSPRYKIIEKRQSVAFWCNPISGHATLYWYQQILGQGPKLLIQFQNNGVVDDSQLPKDRFSAERLKGVDSTLKIQPAKLEDSAVYLCASSLGTRGADTQYFGPGTRLTVL.

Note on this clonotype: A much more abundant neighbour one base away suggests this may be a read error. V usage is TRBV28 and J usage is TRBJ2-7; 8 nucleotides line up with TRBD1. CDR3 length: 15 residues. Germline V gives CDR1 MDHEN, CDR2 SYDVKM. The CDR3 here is CARSFARTGSYEQYF. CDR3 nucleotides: TGTGCCCGCAGTTTTGCCCGGACAGGGAGCTACGAGCAGTACTTC.

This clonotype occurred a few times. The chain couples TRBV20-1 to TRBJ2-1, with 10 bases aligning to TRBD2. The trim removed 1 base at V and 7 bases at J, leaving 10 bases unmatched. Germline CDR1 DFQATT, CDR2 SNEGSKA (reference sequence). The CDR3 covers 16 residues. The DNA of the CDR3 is TGCAGTGCTAGAGCCCTTACTCAGCGGGGGGGTAATGAGCAGTTCTTC. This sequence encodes CSARALTQRGGNEQFF.

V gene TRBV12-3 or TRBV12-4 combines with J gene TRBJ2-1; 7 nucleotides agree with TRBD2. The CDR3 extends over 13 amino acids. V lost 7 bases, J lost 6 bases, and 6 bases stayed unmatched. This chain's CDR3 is CASIGTIGNEQFF. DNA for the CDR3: TGTGCCAGCATCGGGACTATTGGCAATGAGCAGTTCTTC.

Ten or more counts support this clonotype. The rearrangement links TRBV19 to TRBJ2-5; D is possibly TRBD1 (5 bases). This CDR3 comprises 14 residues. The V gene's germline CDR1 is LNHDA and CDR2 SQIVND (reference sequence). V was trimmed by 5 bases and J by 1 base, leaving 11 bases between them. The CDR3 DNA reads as TGTGCCAGTAGTCCAAAGGACATCCAAGAGACCCAGTACTTC. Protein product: CASSPKDIQETQYF.

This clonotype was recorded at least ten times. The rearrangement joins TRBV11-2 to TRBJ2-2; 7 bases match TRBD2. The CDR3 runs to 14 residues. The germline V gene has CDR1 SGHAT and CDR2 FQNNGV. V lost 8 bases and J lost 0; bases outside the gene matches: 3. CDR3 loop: CASGLAANTGELFF. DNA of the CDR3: TGTGCCAGCGGGCTAGCGGCGAACACCGGGGAGCTGTTTTTT.

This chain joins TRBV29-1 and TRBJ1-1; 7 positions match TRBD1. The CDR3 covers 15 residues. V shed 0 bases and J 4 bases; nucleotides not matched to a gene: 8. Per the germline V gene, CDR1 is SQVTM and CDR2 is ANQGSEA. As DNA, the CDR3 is TGCAGCGTTGAAGACCTCAGGGGGAAAGGCACTGAAGCTTTCTTT. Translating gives CSVEDLRGKGTEAFF. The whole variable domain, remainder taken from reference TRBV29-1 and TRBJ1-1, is SAVISQKPSRDICQRGTSLTIQCQVDSQVTMMFWYRQQPGQSLTLIATANQGSEATYESGFVIDKFPISRPNLTFSTLTVSNMSPEDSSIYLCSVEDLRGKGTEAFFGQGTRLTVV.

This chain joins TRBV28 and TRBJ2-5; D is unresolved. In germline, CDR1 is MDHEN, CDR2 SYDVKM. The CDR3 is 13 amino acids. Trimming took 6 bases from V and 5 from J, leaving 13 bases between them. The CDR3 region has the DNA TGTGCCAGCAGAACCCCAGAAAGGGAGACCCAGTACTTC. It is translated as CASRTPERETQYF.

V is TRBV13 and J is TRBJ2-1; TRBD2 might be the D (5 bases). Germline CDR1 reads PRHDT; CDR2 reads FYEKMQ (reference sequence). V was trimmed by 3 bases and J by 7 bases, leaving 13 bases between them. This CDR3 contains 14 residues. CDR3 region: CASSFPGGLNEQFF. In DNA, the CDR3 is TGTGCCAGCAGCTTTCCCGGAGGTCTGAATGAGCAGTTCTTC.